The present T cell receptor (beta chain) was sequenced within a study of shared clonotypes between healthy human individuals. Study findings and constraints: It was expected that sequencing depth would affect clonotype sharing among donors.

Clones were sequenced by immunoSEQ multiplex PCR, and TCRdb holds only the in-frame ones, with some missing. This sample has about 87,000 clones, with about 45% found just once. Comments on this clone: Its target is not known. A read error is likely here: a far larger clone is one base away.

This clonotype was obtained from a woman aged 40 to 50 in good health. Some clones in this sample may be carry-over from other donors' samples. Sequencing was carried out using PBMCs.

The CDR3 DNA is TGCGCCAGCAGCCCCCAGGTAGCGGGAGGTGAGCAGTACTTC. Its translation is CASSPQVAGGEQYF. V usage is TRBV4-3 and J usage is TRBJ2-7; 10 bases fit TRBD2. The germline V gene has CDR1 LGHNA and CDR2 YSLEER. The CDR3 is 14 amino acids. V shed 4 bases and J 7 bases; nucleotides not matched to a gene: 7.